Detailed here is one TCR beta chain. This receptor's antigen is unknown. One base away there is no much larger clone; base qualities are not given. Using the deep immunoSEQ assay, TCR CDR3 regions were amplified from genomic DNA by multiplex PCR. For each cell subset, the extracted genomic DNA was distributed evenly across all wells of several immunoSEQ 96-well plates, and each plate served as one replicate. For unsorted PBMC, roughly 0.3 ug of genomic DNA, equivalent to around 30,000 T cell genomes, went into each replicate PCR. Ten immunoSEQ deep assay plates were used to sequence the unsorted PBMC genomic DNA. Purified libraries were quantified with a Qubit 3.0 fluorometer, sized on a Bioanalyzer 2100, and re-quantified with the KAPA Library Quantification kit. A separate single-read 150-cycle Illumina NextSeq 550 flow cell was used to sequence each immunoSEQ 96-well plate. Per the authors' processing: Because only junctional sequences without quality scores were contained in the immunoSEQ output, filtering matching that applied to full-length reads could not be performed. To assign V/J genes and CDR3, sequences were annotated using PyIR, a Python wrapper for IgBLAST v1.9, with IMGT germline references. Reads with weak V/J assignments (E-value above 1e-6), missing CDR3, stop codons, out-of-frame junctions, or ambiguous translated residues were removed. V3J clonotypes were defined as sequences sharing an identical inferred V gene, J gene, and CDR3 amino acid sequence. Percentage overlap between repertoires was calculated by dividing the number of shared unique clonotypes by the size of the smaller repertoire. RTK rarefaction, the Chao1 estimator, and Recon v2.1 estimates of unobserved clonotypes were used to assess repertoire richness. TCRdb mirrors the immuneACCESS table, restricted to in-frame sequences. Some clones are absent from its copies; in checked studies, under half trace to an unresolved V gene, and the reason for the others is unknown. The D gene and trimming were derived from the DNA, and the V and J assignments and clone size from that table. Within this sample are 450,000 to 650,000 clones, with around 77% of them counted one time only. The top ten clonotypes cover about 12% of the sample.

CDR3 length: 16 amino acids, cysteine to phenylalanine. Only the CDR3 part of the read is kept: 48 bases, read in frame from the first base. The germline V gene (reference sequence) specifies LNHNV as CDR1 and YYDKDF as CDR2. Trimmed from V: 1 base; trimmed from J: 2 bases; junction bases lacking a gene match: 2. The record originates from a study of shared clonotypes between healthy human individuals (TCRdb year 2020). Looking at the study overall: The cohort included three men and two women between 18 and 49 years of age. To estimate repertoire size and how much clonotypes are shared between individuals, the study performed deep sequencing of blood TCR repertoires from a few healthy adults. To increase sequencing depth and limit assay-specific biases, TCR repertoire library preparation and sequencing were carried out by different laboratories using diverse techniques. Between about 0.94 and 8.9 billion PBMCs per donor were obtained by leukapheresis. Study-level results and caveats: Because the study included only a small number of donors, the genetic and exposure-history diversity represented was limited. Sampling was restricted to blood, and TCR repertoires in tissues likely differ from the TCR repertoires found in blood. Based on pairwise subsampling, the degree of clonotype sharing among donors was expected to be affected by sequencing depth.

The donors were healthy, HIV-negative adults who had no recently reported acute infections or vaccinations. Every donor was a Caucasian adult living in Nashville, Tennessee, USA. In the unsorted samples, around 81 million PBMCs were counted, and genomic DNA was extracted using the QIAamp DNA Blood Mini kit. Blood was obtained by leukapheresis, after which PBMCs were separated by Ficoll-Histopaque density gradient centrifugation and cryopreserved in liquid nitrogen vapor phase. The specimen was PBMCs. This TCR was recovered from a woman between 40 and 55 years old in good health. Some clones in this sample may be carry-over from other donors' samples. The chain is encoded by TRBV15 joined to TRBJ2-7; TRBD2 matches 13 bases in the middle. This receptor has the CDR3 CATSRGGLAGTYEQYF. Here is the DNA: TGTGCCACCAGCAGAGGGGGACTAGCGGGAACCTACGAGCAGTACTTC.